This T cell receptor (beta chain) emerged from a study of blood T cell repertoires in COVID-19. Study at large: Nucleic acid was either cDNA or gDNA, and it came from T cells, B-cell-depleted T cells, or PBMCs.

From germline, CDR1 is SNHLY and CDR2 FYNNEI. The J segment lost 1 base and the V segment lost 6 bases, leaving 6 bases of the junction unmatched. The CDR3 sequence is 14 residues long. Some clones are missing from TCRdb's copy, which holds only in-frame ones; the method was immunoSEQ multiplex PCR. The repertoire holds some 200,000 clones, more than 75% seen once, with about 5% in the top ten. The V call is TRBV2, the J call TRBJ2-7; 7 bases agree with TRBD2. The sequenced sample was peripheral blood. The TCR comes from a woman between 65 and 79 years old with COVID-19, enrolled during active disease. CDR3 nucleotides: TGTGCCAGCAGGTTGGCGGGAGAATCCTACGAGCAGTACTTC. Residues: CASRLAGESYEQYF.